This T cell receptor (beta chain) was documented in a study of a mutant IDH1 vaccine in newly diagnosed glioma. The V gene lost 4 bases and the J gene lost 4 bases, with 11 bases spanning the gap. The CDR3 is 13 residues long. The germline V gene has CDR1 SGHRS and CDR2 YFSETQ. The table came from immunoSEQ multiplex PCR; TCRdb's copy has only in-frame clones and leaves some out. Seen here are 40,000 to 50,000 clones, 80% to 90% observed once, and the top ten hold around 1.5%. The time point here: week 35, safety follow-up. Each dose of the vaccine consisted of 300 ug of mutant IDH1 20-mer peptide, with topical imiquimod. As concerns this clone: Its cognate antigen is unknown.

The chain has TRBV5-1 and TRBJ1-2, with no clear D. The sample here was PBMCs, taken from a glioma patient whose treatment included an IDH1 peptide vaccine. The receptor was isolated from a man aged 40-55 years with glioma. The CDR3 DNA is TGCGCCAGCAGCCAAAGAGTGGGCTATGGCTACACCTTC. It translates to CASSQRVGYGYTF.